The 2 T cell receptor beta chains in this list originate from one sample, sequenced in a study of blood T cells in healthy people across ages. PCR was performed a second time for roughly 7 to 12 cycles using a sample-barcoded 5' primer and a J-beta primer mix. TCRdb reanalysed the 5' RACE reads using MiXCR and keeps one entry per CDR3 protein. The data contain about 720,000 distinct CDR3 sequences, approximately 25% of them seen just once; the ten biggest clones take up approximately 3.7%. The data also belong to a second study, concerning T cells of mothers and their children.

Material for sequencing was blood. These receptors were taken from a boy younger than 18 in good health.

The rearrangement links TRBV4-3 to TRBJ2-2; D gene uncertain. This CDR3 contains 15 residues. Germline loops: CDR1 LGHNA, CDR2 YSLEER. V lost 0 bases and J 3 bases, leaving 8 bases between the germline ends. The CDR3 DNA follows: TGCGCCAGCAGCCAAGATGGCGTTTACACCGGGGAGCTGTTTTTT. This encodes CASSQDGVYTGELFF.

Notes on this clonotype: Compared with germline, one end of the junction differs, possibly owing to a read error. This sequence joins TRBV14 and TRBJ2-7, with TRBD1 identical over 9 bases. Germline V CDR1 and CDR2: SGHDN, FVKESK. The CDR3 sequence is 14 residues long. CDR3 in amino acids: CASSGTGNYYEQCF. Written as DNA, the CDR3 is TGTGCCAGCAGCGGGACAGGGAATTACTACGAGCAGTGCTTC.